Listed below are T cell receptor beta chains from one sample, sequenced in a study of early T cells in non-severe SARS-CoV-2 infection. TCRdb fed the 5' RACE reads into MiXCR, producing one record per CDR3 protein. The table lists about 26,000 distinct CDR3 sequences, about 4.1% of them singletons. What was sequenced was whole blood. Source of these receptors: an adult who was a healthcare worker with PCR-confirmed SARS-CoV-2 infection or an uninfected control (not recorded which). Both conserved end residues are part of each CDR3. A D gene is named only where the DNA matches it firmly. Not every row has a clone size; where given, it reads once, few, many or a size class.

j_gene: TRBJ1-5
d_gene: .
v_gene: TRBV12-3/TRBV12-4
abundance: many
CDR3nt: TGTGCCAGCAGTTCCAGTCTGGGCGGAAGAAGCTTCCTGGGTCAGCCCCAGCATTTT
CDR3aa: CASSSSLGGRSFLGQPQHF

j_gene: TRBJ2-3
d_gene: .
v_gene: TRBV10-3
abundance: medium-sized
CDR3nt: TGTGCCATCAGTGAGTCGGCTAGCGCAGACCTTAATACGCAGTATTTT
CDR3aa: CAISESASADLNTQYF

j_gene: TRBJ2-7
d_gene: .
v_gene: TRBV20-1
abundance: .
CDR3nt: TGCAGTGCTAGAGATCCTTGGGGGACATCGAGCTCCTACGAGCAGTACTTC
CDR3aa: CSARDPWGTSSSYEQYF

j_gene: TRBJ1-4
d_gene: .
v_gene: TRBV7-2
abundance: many
CDR3nt: TGTGCCAGCAGCTTATATGTTAATGAAAAACTGTTTTTT
CDR3aa: CASSLYVNEKLFF

j_gene: TRBJ1-1
d_gene: .
v_gene: TRBV29-1
abundance: .
CDR3nt: TGCAGCGTCTCCAACGTGAACACTGAAGCTTTCTTT
CDR3aa: CSVSNVNTEAFF

j_gene: TRBJ1-5
d_gene: .
v_gene: TRBV2
abundance: many
CDR3nt: TGTGCCAGCAGCGCAGGGAAGGCGCCCCAGCATTTT
CDR3aa: CASSAGKAPQHF

j_gene: TRBJ2-1
d_gene: .
v_gene: TRBV29-1
abundance: many
CDR3nt: TGCAGCGTTGTTGTCGTGTCCTACAATGAGCAGTTCTTC
CDR3aa: CSVVVVSYNEQFF

j_gene: TRBJ1-2
d_gene: TRBD1
v_gene: TRBV7-2
abundance: many
CDR3nt: TGTGCCAGCAGCTTACCGAGACAGGGACATGGCTACACCTTC
CDR3aa: CASSLPRQGHGYTF

j_gene: TRBJ2-2
d_gene: .
v_gene: TRBV29-1
abundance: .
CDR3nt: TGCAGCGCAGCTCCGTTTAACACCGGGGAGCTGTTTTTT
CDR3aa: CSAAPFNTGELFF

j_gene: TRBJ1-1
d_gene: .
v_gene: TRBV10-3
abundance: .
CDR3nt: TGTGCCACCCGCGGCAGGGATCAGTACACTGAAGCTTTCTTT
CDR3aa: CATRGRDQYTEAFF

j_gene: TRBJ2-3
d_gene: .
v_gene: TRBV27
abundance: many
CDR3nt: TGTGCCAGCAGTTTACGCGAGGGGGTCACAGATACGCAGTATTTT
CDR3aa: CASSLREGVTDTQYF

j_gene: TRBJ2-3
d_gene: TRBD2
v_gene: TRBV20-1
abundance: many
CDR3nt: TGCAGTGCTAGAGATCCCGGGGGGGCCGGAGATACGCAGTATTTT
CDR3aa: CSARDPGGAGDTQYF

j_gene: TRBJ1-1
d_gene: .
v_gene: TRBV20-1
abundance: many
CDR3nt: TGCAGTGCTAGAGATTACGAGCGGGGGAACACTGAAGCTTTCTTT
CDR3aa: CSARDYERGNTEAFF

j_gene: TRBJ2-2
d_gene: .
v_gene: TRBV14
abundance: many
CDR3nt: TGTGCCAGCAGCCTCTGGACAGTCGGGGAGCTGTTTTTT
CDR3aa: CASSLWTVGELFF

j_gene: TRBJ1-1
d_gene: TRBD1
v_gene: TRBV5-4
abundance: many
CDR3nt: TGTGCCAGCAGTTTACAGGGGACCACTGAAGCTTTCTTT
CDR3aa: CASSLQGTTEAFF

j_gene: TRBJ1-4
d_gene: .
v_gene: TRBV29-1
abundance: many
CDR3nt: TGCAGCGTTGTTTCCCAGGCAACAACTAATGAAAAACTGTTTTTT
CDR3aa: CSVVSQATTNEKLFF

j_gene: TRBJ2-3
d_gene: .
v_gene: TRBV7-2
abundance: many
CDR3nt: TGTGCCAGCAGCTCTCAGCATACAGATACGCAGTATTTT
CDR3aa: CASSSQHTDTQYF

j_gene: TRBJ2-3
d_gene: TRBD1
v_gene: TRBV7-9
abundance: many
CDR3nt: TGTGCCAGCAGCAAAACCGGGACAGCCGCGGGAGATACGCAGTATTTT
CDR3aa: CASSKTGTAAGDTQYF

j_gene: TRBJ2-7
d_gene: TRBD1
v_gene: TRBV6-6
abundance: many
CDR3nt: TGTGCCAGCGGGACAGGGGGTTCCTACGAGCAGTACTTC
CDR3aa: CASGTGGSYEQYF

j_gene: TRBJ1-5
d_gene: TRBD1
v_gene: TRBV20-1
abundance: many
CDR3nt: TGCAGTGCTAGGCCGGCAGGGGGTCAGCCCCAGCATTTT
CDR3aa: CSARPAGGQPQHF